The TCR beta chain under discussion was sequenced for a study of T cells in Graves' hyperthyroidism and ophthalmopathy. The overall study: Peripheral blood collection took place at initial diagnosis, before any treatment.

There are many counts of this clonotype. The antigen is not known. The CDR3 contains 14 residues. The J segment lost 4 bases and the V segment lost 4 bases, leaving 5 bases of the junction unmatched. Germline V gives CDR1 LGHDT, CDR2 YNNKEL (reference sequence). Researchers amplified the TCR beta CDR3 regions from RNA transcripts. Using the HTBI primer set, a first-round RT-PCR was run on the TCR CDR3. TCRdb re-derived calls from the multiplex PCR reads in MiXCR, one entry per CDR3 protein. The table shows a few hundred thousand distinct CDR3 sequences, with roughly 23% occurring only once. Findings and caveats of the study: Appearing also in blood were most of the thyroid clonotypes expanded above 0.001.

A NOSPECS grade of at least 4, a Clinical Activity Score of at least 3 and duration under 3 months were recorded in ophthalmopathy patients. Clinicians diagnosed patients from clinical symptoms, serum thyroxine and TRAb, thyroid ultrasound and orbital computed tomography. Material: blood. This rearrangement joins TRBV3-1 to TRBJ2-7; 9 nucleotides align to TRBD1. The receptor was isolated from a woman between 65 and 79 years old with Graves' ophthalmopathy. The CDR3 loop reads CASSPSTGGYEQYF. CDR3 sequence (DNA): TGTGCCAGCAGCCCCTCGACAGGGGGGTACGAGCAGTACTTC.